These 10 T cell receptor beta chains were sequenced from one sample in a study of cytomegalovirus exposure and HLA in healthy donors. The PCR contained 60 Vbeta and 13 Jbeta primers. Profiled with immunoSEQ multiplex PCR; TCRdb holds only in-frame clones, not every one. The table includes about 120,000 clones, roughly 80% detected once. The sequencing sample was made of PBMCs. These receptors all stem from a man younger than 45 in good health and CMV-seropositive.

The chain combines TRBV6-5 with TRBJ1-1; TRBD1 aligns across 7 bases. The CDR3 is made up of 14 amino acids. Looked up from germline, CDR1 is MNHEY and CDR2 is SVGAGI. J gave up 5 bases and V 7 bases, and 10 bases lay outside the gene matches. The CDR3 coding sequence is TGTGCCAGCATTGGGACAGACTACAAGACTGAAGCTTTCTTT. Its protein is CASIGTDYKTEAFF.

This clone showed up just a few times. The chain recombines TRBV6-5 with TRBJ1-1, with 10 bases that match TRBD1. From germline, CDR1 is MNHEY and CDR2 SVGAGI. This CDR3 is built from 15 residues. V was clipped by 2 bases and J by 3 bases; unmatched bases: 3. The CDR3 sequence: CASSYPTGGHTEAFF. The CDR3, as DNA: TGTGCCAGCAGTTACCCGACAGGGGGCCACACTGAAGCTTTCTTT.

The chain is built from TRBV27 and TRBJ1-1, with D possibly being TRBD1 (6 bases). Germline V gene sequence: CDR1 MNHEY, CDR2 SMNVEV (reference sequence). Trimming shortened V by 3 bases and J by 6 bases, and 11 bases separated the two germline ends. The CDR3 sequence is 13 residues long. CDR3 protein: CASSFPGAAEAFF. CDR3 in DNA: TGTGCCAGCAGTTTCCCAGGGGCGGCTGAAGCTTTCTTT.

The chain is built from TRBV2 and TRBJ2-3; perhaps TRBD2 as D (6 bases). This CDR3 spans 16 amino acids. The germline V gene has CDR1 SNHLY and CDR2 FYNNEI. Trimming left V 6 bases short and J 2 bases short, with 18 bases between. CDR3 residues: CASRAHGTFPTDTQYF. The CDR3 DNA sequence: TGTGCCAGCAGGGCACACGGGACTTTCCCCACAGATACGCAGTATTTT.

The chain links TRBV7-8 to TRBJ1-1; D remains unclear. The CDR3 is 12 amino acids. CDR1 and CDR2 from the germline V gene are SGHVS and FQNEAQ. V shed 8 bases and J shed 2 bases, with 9 bases lying between them. The DNA for the CDR3 is TGTGCCAGCGCCTGGGCTAACACTGAAGCTTTCTTT. Its translation: CASAWANTEAFF.

The chain links TRBV2 to TRBJ2-5, with a tentative D call TRBD2 (5 bases). The CDR3 extends over 14 amino acids. The germline V gene encodes CDR1 SNHLY and CDR2 FYNNEI. With 3 bases removed from V and 5 bases from J, the gap between germline ends came to 13 bases. The CDR3 DNA reads as TGTGCCAGCAGTGAGCGGCCGAAGCGGGAGACCCAGTACTTC. Protein: CASSERPKRETQYF.

This clone was observed a handful of times. The chain employs TRBV4-1 and TRBJ2-2, with D perhaps TRBD1 (6 bases). The length of the CDR3 is 17 residues. Trimming took off 0 bases at V and 3 bases at J, with 14 bases between the two ends. Germline V gives CDR1 MGHRA, CDR2 YSYEKL. The CDR3 sequence is CASSQDKHREDTGELFF. CDR3 sequence (DNA): TGCGCCAGCAGCCAAGATAAGCACAGGGAAGACACCGGGGAGCTGTTTTTT.

This clone has only a few counts. The chain is built from TRBV7-3 and TRBJ2-1; 8 positions agree with TRBD2. Germline trimming cut 4 bases from V and 7 bases from J; bases unmatched to any gene: 9. The CDR3 runs 15 residues. CDR1 and CDR2 (germline): SGHTA, FQGTGA. The CDR3 nucleotides read TGTGCCAGCAGCTCGGGACTAGGATTAGGAAATGAGCAGTTCTTC. This sequence encodes CASSSGLGLGNEQFF.

The chain carries TRBV28 and TRBJ2-1; D not certain. V lost 5 bases, J lost 7 bases, and 6 bases lay in between. The CDR3 sequence is 11 residues long. Looked up from germline, CDR1 is MDHEN and CDR2 is SYDVKM. The CDR3 spells CASSPRNEQFF. DNA of the CDR3: TGTGCCAGCAGTCCCCGGAATGAGCAGTTCTTC.

This clone was seen repeatedly, ten times or more. V usage is TRBV4-2 and J usage is TRBJ2-7; D may be TRBD2 (6 bases). The CDR3 runs 20 residues. Germline loops: CDR1 LGHNA, CDR2 YNFKEQ. V was pared by 1 base and J by 1 base, with 26 bases between. This chain's CDR3 is CASSQASRGLGTGPSYEQYF. The CDR3 DNA reads as TGTGCCAGCAGCCAAGCTTCAAGGGGCTTAGGGACTGGGCCGTCCTACGAGCAGTACTTC.